This is a list of T cell receptor beta chains from one sample in a study of cytomegalovirus exposure and HLA in healthy donors. Only in-frame clones appear in the TCRdb table, and some are missing; sequencing was by immunoSEQ multiplex PCR. The sample yields 98,000 or so clones, 78% seen once. Sequencing was carried out using PBMCs. The receptors originated from a woman aged 40 to 50 in good health and CMV-seronegative. The CDR3 runs from the conserved cysteine through the conserved F or W. Each record gives: V gene, J gene, D gene, clone size, CDR3 DNA, CDR3 protein. The D gene is left open where the match is weak. Clone size, where shown, is once, few, many, or a class for clones that have expanded.

TRBV9	TRBJ2-5	-	-	TGTGCCAGCAGCGCGGGAACCTTGGAGACCCAGTACTTC	CASSAGTLETQYF
TRBV4-1	TRBJ1-1	-	-	TGCGCCAGCAGCCACAGTCTCCAGGGGAGCACTGAAGCTTTCTTT	CASSHSLQGSTEAFF
TRBV5-1	TRBJ2-1	-	-	TGCGCCAGCAGCCCCGGGATGTCGTATGAGCAGTTCTTC	CASSPGMSYEQFF
TRBV28	TRBJ2-2	TRBD2	-	TGTGCCAGCAGCGAGGGAGCGGGAGACACCGGGGAGCTGTTTTTT	CASSEGAGDTGELFF
TRBV7-9	TRBJ2-1	TRBD2	-	TGTGCCAGCAGCTCAACTAGCGGGTTTAGCTCCTACAATGAGCAGTTCTTC	CASSSTSGFSSYNEQFF
TRBV7-9	TRBJ2-7	-	-	TGTGCCAGTTTCCGGGACACCCACTACGAGCAGTACTTC	CASFRDTHYEQYF
TRBV7-2	TRBJ1-5	TRBD1	-	TGTGCCAGCAGCTCAGGCCGGGACAGGGGGAGTTTGCCCCAGCATTTT	CASSSGRDRGSLPQHF
TRBV2	TRBJ2-3	TRBD2	-	TGTGCCAGCAGTGGTCGGGAGGGCGGTACGCAGTATTTT	CASSGREGGTQYF
TRBV7-6	TRBJ2-3	TRBD2	once	TGTGCCAGCAGCCCAGGGCCGGGAGGGACAGATACGCAGTATTTT	CASSPGPGGTDTQYF
TRBV10-3	TRBJ2-7	-	-	TGTGCCATCAGTGTAGGGGAGGTGAGCGAGCAGTACTTC	CAISVGEVSEQYF
TRBV5-1	TRBJ2-6	-	-	TGCGCCAGCAGCCCCTCCGGGGCCAACGTCCTGACTTTC	CASSPSGANVLTF
TRBV7-2	TRBJ2-2	TRBD1	once	TGTGCCAGCAGCCTCCACAGGACAGGAGTGGACGGGGAGCTGTTTTTT	CASSLHRTGVDGELFF
TRBV5-4	TRBJ2-5	-	-	TGTGCCAGCAGCCAGCGAGGGGGATCTGGAGAGACCCAGTACTTC	CASSQRGGSGETQYF
TRBV11-1	TRBJ1-1	TRBD1	-	TGTGCCAGCAGCTCGCGGACAGGACTAAGGACTGAAGCTTTCTTT	CASSSRTGLRTEAFF
TRBV4-3	TRBJ2-1	TRBD2	-	TGCGCCAGCAGCCAACATACGGGACTAGCTGTATTCTTGAATGAGCAGTTCTTC	CASSQHTGLAVFLNEQFF
TRBV28	TRBJ2-7	-	once	TGTGCCAGCACGGGGTACTCCTACGAGCAGTACTTC	CASTGYSYEQYF